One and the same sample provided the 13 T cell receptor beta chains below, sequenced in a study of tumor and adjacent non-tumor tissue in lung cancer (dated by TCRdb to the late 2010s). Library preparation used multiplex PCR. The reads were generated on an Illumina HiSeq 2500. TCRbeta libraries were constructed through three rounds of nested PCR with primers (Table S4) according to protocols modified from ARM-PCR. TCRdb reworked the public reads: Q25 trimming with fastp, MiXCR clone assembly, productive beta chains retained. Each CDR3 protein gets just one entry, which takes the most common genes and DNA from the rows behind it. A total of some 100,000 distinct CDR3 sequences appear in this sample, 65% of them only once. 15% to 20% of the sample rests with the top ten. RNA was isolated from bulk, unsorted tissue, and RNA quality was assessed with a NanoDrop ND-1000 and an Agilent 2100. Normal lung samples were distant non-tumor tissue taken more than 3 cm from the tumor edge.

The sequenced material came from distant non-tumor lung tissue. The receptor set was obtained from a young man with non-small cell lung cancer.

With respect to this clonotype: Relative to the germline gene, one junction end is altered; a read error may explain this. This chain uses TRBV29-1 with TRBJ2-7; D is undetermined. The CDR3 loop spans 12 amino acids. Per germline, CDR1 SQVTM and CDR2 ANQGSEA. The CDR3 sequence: CSAEVSSYEQYF. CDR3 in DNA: TGCAGCGCTGAAGTGTCCTCCTACGAGCAATACTTC.

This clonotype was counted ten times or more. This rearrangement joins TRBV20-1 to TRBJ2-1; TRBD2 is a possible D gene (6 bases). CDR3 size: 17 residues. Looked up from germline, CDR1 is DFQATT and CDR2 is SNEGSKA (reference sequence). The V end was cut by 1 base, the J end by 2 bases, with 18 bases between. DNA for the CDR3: TGCAGTGCTAGAGTCCCTGAGTCGCGGGGACCCTACAATGAGCAGTTCTTC. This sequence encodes CSARVPESRGPYNEQFF.

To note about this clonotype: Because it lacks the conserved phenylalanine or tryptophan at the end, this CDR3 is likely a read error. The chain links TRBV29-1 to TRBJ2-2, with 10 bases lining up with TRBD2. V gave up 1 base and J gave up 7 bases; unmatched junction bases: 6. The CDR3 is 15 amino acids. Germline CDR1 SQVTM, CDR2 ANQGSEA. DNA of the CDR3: TGCAGCGTTGAAGCTAGCGGGAGAAAAATCGGGGAGCTGTTTTCT. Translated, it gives CSVEASGRKIGELFS.

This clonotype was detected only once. CDR3 sequence (DNA): TGCGCCAGCAGCTTGGTTGGGGGCACTGAGGGTTTCTTT. This encodes CASSLVGGTEGFF. The gene calls are TRBV5-1 and TRBJ1-1, with a possible D match to TRBD1 (6 bases). CDR1 and CDR2 (germline): SGHRS, YFSETQ. V was cut by 0 bases and J by 13 bases, with 16 bases left in between. This CDR3 is built from 13 residues.

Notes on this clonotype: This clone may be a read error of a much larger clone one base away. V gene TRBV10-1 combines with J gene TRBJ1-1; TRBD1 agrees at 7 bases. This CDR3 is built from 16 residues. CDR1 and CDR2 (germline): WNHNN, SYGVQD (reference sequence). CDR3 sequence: CTSSQLSRQGGTEAFF. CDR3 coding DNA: TGCACCAGCAGCCAACTGAGCAGACAGGGTGGAACTGAAGCTTTCTTT.

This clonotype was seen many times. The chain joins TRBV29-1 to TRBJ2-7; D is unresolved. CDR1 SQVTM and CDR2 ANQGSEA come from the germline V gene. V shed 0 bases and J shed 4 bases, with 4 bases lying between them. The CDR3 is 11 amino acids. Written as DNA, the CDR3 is TGCAGCGTTGAAGATCATTACGAGCAGTACTTC. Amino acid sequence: CSVEDHYEQYF.

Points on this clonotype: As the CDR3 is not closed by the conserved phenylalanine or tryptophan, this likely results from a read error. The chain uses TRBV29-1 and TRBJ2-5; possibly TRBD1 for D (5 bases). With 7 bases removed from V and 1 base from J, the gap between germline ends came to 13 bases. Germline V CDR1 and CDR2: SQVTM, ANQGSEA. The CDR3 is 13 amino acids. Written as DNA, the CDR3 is TGCAGCGCAAGCCCGACAGTCCAAGAGACCCAGTACTAC. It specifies CSASPTVQETQYY.

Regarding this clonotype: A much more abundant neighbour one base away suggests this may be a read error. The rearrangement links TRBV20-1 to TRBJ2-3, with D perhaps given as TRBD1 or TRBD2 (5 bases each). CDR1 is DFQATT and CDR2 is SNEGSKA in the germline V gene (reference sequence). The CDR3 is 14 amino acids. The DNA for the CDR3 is TGCAGTGCCAAGGTGGAGGCACAGACAGATACGCTGTATTTT. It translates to CSAKVEAQTDTLYF.

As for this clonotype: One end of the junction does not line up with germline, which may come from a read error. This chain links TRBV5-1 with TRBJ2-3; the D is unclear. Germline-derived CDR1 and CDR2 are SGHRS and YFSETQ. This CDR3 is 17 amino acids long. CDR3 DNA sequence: TGCGCCAACAGCTTGGCCTGGGCACCCAGGAGCACAGATAGGCAGTATTTT. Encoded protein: CANSLAWAPRSTDRQYF.

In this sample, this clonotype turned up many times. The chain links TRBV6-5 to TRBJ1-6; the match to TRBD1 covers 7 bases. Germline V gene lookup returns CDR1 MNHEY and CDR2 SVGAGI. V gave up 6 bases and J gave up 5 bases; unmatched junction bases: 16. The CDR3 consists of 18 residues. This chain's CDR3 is CASRKGLWGQLNNSPLHF. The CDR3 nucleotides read TGTGCCAGCAGAAAAGGCCTCTGGGGACAGCTCAATAATTCACCCCTCCACTTT.

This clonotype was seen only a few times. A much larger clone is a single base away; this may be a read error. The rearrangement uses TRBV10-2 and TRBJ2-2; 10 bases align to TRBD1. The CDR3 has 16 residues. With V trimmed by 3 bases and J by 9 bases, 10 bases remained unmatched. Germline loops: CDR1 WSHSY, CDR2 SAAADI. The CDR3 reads CASSDYGQGGARELFF. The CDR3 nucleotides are TGCGCCAGCAGTGACTACGGACAGGGGGGCGCGAGGGAGCTGTTTTTT.

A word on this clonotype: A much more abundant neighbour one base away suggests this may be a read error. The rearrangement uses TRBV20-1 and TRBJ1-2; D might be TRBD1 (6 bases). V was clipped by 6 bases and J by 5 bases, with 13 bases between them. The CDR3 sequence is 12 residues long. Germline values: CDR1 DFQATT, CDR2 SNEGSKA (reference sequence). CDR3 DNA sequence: TGCAGTGCAGACCCAGGGGAATATGGCTACACCTTC. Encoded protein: CSADPGEYGYTF.

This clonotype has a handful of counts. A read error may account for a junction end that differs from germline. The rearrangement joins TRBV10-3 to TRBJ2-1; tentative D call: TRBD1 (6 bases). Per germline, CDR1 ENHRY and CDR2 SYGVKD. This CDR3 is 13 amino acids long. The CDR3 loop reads CALSGDDYNEQSF. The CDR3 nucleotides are TGTGCCCTTTCAGGGGACGATTACAATGAGCAGTCCTTC.